The 19 T cell receptor beta chains presented below share a single source sample, sequenced in a study of shared T cell receptors in the human thymus. Clones were sequenced by immunoSEQ multiplex PCR, and TCRdb holds only the in-frame ones, with some missing. The sample has over 650,000 clones, around 87% seen once. The data were also submitted as part of a second study, on human thymus T cells.

The specimen sequenced was thymocytes. The receptor source for this set is a boy younger than two with a congenital heart defect.

This clone was picked up a small number of times. V and J are TRBV10-1 and TRBJ2-7; D is unresolved. V was cut by 9 bases and J by 0 bases, with 9 bases left in between. The length of the CDR3 is 12 residues. Germline CDR1 WNHNN, CDR2 SYGVQD (reference sequence). The CDR3 here is CARTVSSYEQYF. The CDR3 bases are TGCGCCAGAACAGTGAGCTCCTACGAGCAGTACTTC.

V and J are TRBV5-8 and TRBJ1-2; 9 nucleotides agree with TRBD1. V gave up 0 bases and J gave up 8 bases; unmatched junction bases: 14. Germline loops: CDR1 SGHTS, CDR2 YDEGEE. This CDR3 contains 17 residues. This CDR3 is CASSLAKWDREILGYTF. CDR3 bases: TGTGCCAGCAGCTTGGCCAAGTGGGACAGGGAGATCTTAGGCTACACCTTC. Using reference TRBV5-8 and TRBJ1-2 for the parts outside the CDR3, the full variable domain is EAGVTQSPTHLIKTRGQQATLRCSPISGHTSVYWYQQALGLGLQFLLWYDEGEERNRGNFPPRFSGRQFPNYSSELNVNALELEDSALYLCASSLAKWDREILGYTFGSGTRLTVV.

V usage is TRBV30 and J usage is TRBJ1-2, with 9 bases identical to TRBD1. This CDR3 spans 15 amino acids. The ends lost 3 bases at V and 3 bases at J; junction bases unmatched: 8. In germline, CDR1 is GTSNPN, CDR2 SVGIG (reference sequence). For the CDR3, the DNA is TGTGCCTGGAGCCTTTCGGGACAGGGATACTATGGCTACACCTTC. It is translated as CAWSLSGQGYYGYTF. Variable domain in full (rest from reference TRBV30 and TRBJ1-2): SQTIHQWPATLVQPVGSPLSLECTVEGTSNPNLYWYRQAAGRGLQLLFYSVGIGQISSEVPQNLSASRPQDRQFILSSKKLLLSDSGFYLCAWSLSGQGYYGYTFGSGTRLTVV.

The chain employs TRBV10-3 and TRBJ2-7; weak D call: TRBD1 (6 bases). The CDR3 has 14 residues. The V gene lost 5 bases and the J gene lost 4 bases, with 15 bases spanning the gap. Germline CDR1 ENHRY, CDR2 SYGVKD. CDR3: CAISYKGTPYEQYF. The CDR3 DNA follows: TGTGCCATCAGTTATAAAGGGACACCATACGAGCAGTACTTC.

The chain joins TRBV30 to TRBJ1-1, with TRBD1 matching over 7 bases. The CDR3 has 13 residues. V lost 3 bases, J lost 4 bases, and 5 bases stayed unmatched. CDR1 and CDR2 from the germline V gene are GTSNPN and SVGIG (reference sequence). The CDR3 spells CAWRSGTATEAFF. The CDR3 DNA reads as TGTGCCTGGAGATCCGGGACAGCCACTGAAGCTTTCTTT.

This chain links TRBV6-5 with TRBJ1-2, with D maybe TRBD1 (6 bases). The CDR3 has 14 amino acids. CDR1 MNHEY and CDR2 SVGAGI come from the germline V gene. Between the trimmed V and J ends, which lost 5 bases and 4 bases, there was a span of 14 bases. The CDR3 loop reads CASSTGAGAYGYTF. The DNA of the CDR3 is TGTGCCAGCAGTACCGGGGCAGGGGCCTATGGCTACACCTTC.

The rearrangement links TRBV5-4 to TRBJ2-7; possibly TRBD2 for D (6 bases). CDR1 and CDR2 from the germline V gene are SGHNT and YYREEE (reference sequence). The CDR3 has 19 amino acids. The V end lost 1 base, the J end lost 3 bases, and 26 bases lay between the germline ends. The CDR3 reads CASSLQVSGTLRGYYEQYF. CDR3 sequence (DNA): TGTGCCAGCAGCTTGCAGGTTAGCGGAACTCTACGGGGCTACTACGAGCAGTACTTC.

This clone occurred a few times. This sequence joins TRBV6-1 and TRBJ2-2; the D gene is possibly TRBD2 (6 bases). V lost 2 bases, J lost 3 bases, and 16 bases lay in between. Germline-derived CDR1 and CDR2 are MNHNS and SASEGT. The CDR3 is made up of 17 amino acids. This chain's CDR3 is CASSEMCGTNYTGELFF. CDR3 DNA sequence: TGTGCCAGCAGTGAAATGTGCGGGACCAATTACACCGGGGAGCTGTTTTTT.

This clone was observed a single time. The chain links TRBV7-2 to TRBJ1-1; no definite D call. The V end was cut by 2 bases, the J end by 8 bases, with 12 bases between. The length of the CDR3 is 13 residues. The germline V gene has CDR1 SGHTA and CDR2 FQGNSA. CDR3 residues: CASSLRGLGEAFF. The DNA for the CDR3 is TGTGCCAGCAGCTTACGAGGGTTAGGGGAAGCTTTCTTT.

The chain links TRBV5-1 to TRBJ1-4, with TRBD1 matching 9 bases. The CDR3 is made up of 16 amino acids. The germline gives CDR1 SGHRS, CDR2 YFSETQ. Trimming took 0 bases from V and 5 from J; bases not matched to a gene: 5. CDR3: CASSLVTGGQNEKLFF. The CDR3 nucleotides are TGCGCCAGCAGCTTGGTAACAGGGGGCCAAAATGAAAAACTGTTTTTT.

This sequence joins TRBV28 and TRBJ2-7, with TRBD2 as a possible D gene (6 bases). The CDR3 runs to 13 residues. Germline V lookup: CDR1 MDHEN, CDR2 SYDVKM. V shed 8 bases and J shed 6 bases, with 17 bases lying between them. CDR3: CASAGKQSAEQYF. The CDR3 DNA is TGTGCCAGCGCGGGGAAACAGTCGGCCGAGCAGTACTTC.

CDR3 residues: CASRIQGAFDEQYF. DNA for the CDR3: TGTGCCAGCAGGATACAGGGGGCGTTCGACGAGCAGTACTTC. V and J are TRBV2 and TRBJ2-7, with 9 bases that match TRBD1. The length of the CDR3 is 14 residues. The germline gives CDR1 SNHLY, CDR2 FYNNEI. With V trimmed by 6 bases and J by 5 bases, 8 bases remained unmatched.

The chain carries TRBV28 and TRBJ2-7, with TRBD2 matching 9 bases. The CDR3 runs to 14 residues. V was clipped by 3 bases and J by 5 bases; unmatched bases: 5. The germline CDR1 and CDR2 sequences are MDHEN and SYDVKM. The CDR3 region is CASSFAGGPDEQYF. The CDR3 nucleotides read TGTGCCAGCAGTTTTGCGGGAGGGCCAGACGAGCAGTACTTC.

The chain carries TRBV6-1 and TRBJ1-5, with TRBD1 identical over 8 bases. Unmatched junction bases numbered 6, after V lost 6 bases and J lost 2 bases. The CDR3 totals 15 residues. Germline CDR1 is MNHNS and CDR2 is SASEGT. CDR3 sequence: CASRIHRGCNQPQHF. The CDR3 DNA sequence: TGTGCCAGCAGAATACACAGGGGGTGCAATCAGCCCCAGCATTTT.

The J gene is TRBJ2-1, the V gene TRBV9; 13 bases align to TRBD2. V shed 2 bases, J shed 6 bases, and the junction held 20 bases outside the gene matches. This CDR3 spans 21 amino acids. Germline assignment: CDR1 SGDLS and CDR2 YYNGEE. The CDR3 DNA reads as TGTGCCAGCAGCGTTTGGCCGACCGGACTAGCGGGAGTAGTCCCGCGCAATGAGCAGTTCTTC. This gives the protein CASSVWPTGLAGVVPRNEQFF.

The chain carries TRBV4-3 and TRBJ2-3; the match to TRBD2 covers 8 bases. The CDR3 has 17 amino acids. V lost 0 bases to trimming and J lost 2 bases; unmatched junction nucleotides: 7. In germline, CDR1 is LGHNA, CDR2 YSLEER. This CDR3 is CASSQEGSGVDTDTQYF. The CDR3 nucleotides read TGCGCCAGCAGCCAAGAAGGTAGCGGGGTAGACACAGATACGCAGTATTTT.

The V and J genes are TRBV15 and TRBJ2-7; 9 bases are shared with TRBD1. The V and J ends lost 2 bases and 0 bases, in that order; junction bases with no gene match: 14. CDR1 and CDR2 from the germline V gene are LNHNV and YYDKDF (reference sequence). This CDR3 region has 19 residues. The CDR3 coding sequence is TGTGCCACCAGCAGAAGACAGGGGGGGGAAAGATTCGGCTCCTACGAGCAGTACTTC. Its protein is CATSRRQGGERFGSYEQYF.

This rearrangement joins TRBV6-6 to TRBJ2-1; TRBD2 matches 14 bases. The V gene's germline CDR1 is MNHNY and CDR2 SVGAGI (reference sequence). The CDR3 extends over 14 amino acids. V lost 5 bases, J lost 10 bases, and 4 bases stayed unmatched. This CDR3 reads CASSPGLAGEEQFF. The CDR3 DNA follows: TGTGCCAGCAGTCCGGGACTAGCGGGAGAAGAGCAGTTCTTC.

The chain recombines TRBV27 with TRBJ1-5; 9 nucleotides match TRBD1. V was pared by 3 bases and J by 1 base, with 16 bases of the junction left unmatched. The CDR3 is made up of 20 amino acids. CDR1 and CDR2 (germline): MNHEY, SMNVEV (reference sequence). The CDR3 DNA reads as TGTGCCAGCAGTTTCCTTTCCGGGACAGGGATATTGGTGAGCAATCAGCCCCAGCATTTT. Encoded protein: CASSFLSGTGILVSNQPQHF.